This T cell receptor beta chain was profiled in a study of Ad26.COV2.S vaccination and SARS-CoV-2 variants. Regarding the study as a whole: People given the vaccine had a wider spike-specific TCR breadth than placebo recipients did.

The table lists this clone with a count of one. Its antigen remains unknown. Treatment indicated: 15 to 20 received Ad26.COV2.S at low or high dose, single or two shots; about 5 received placebo; per-sample allocation not given. The investigators took samples on day 63 after the first vaccine or placebo injection. In Boston, the donor was an adult between 18-55 years of age. Vaccination employed an Ad26 vector expressing the Wuhan-strain SARS-CoV-2 spike. The germline gives CDR1 DFQATT, CDR2 SNEGSKA (reference sequence). Trimming removed 3 bases from V and 4 bases from J; junction bases left unmatched: 9. The CDR3 is made up of 15 amino acids. Assay used: immunoSEQ multiplex PCR; TCRdb lists only in-frame clones, some missing. The table records about 680,000 clones, 70% to 90% of them present only once.

The sequencing used peripheral blood, collected in a trial of Ad26.COV2.S vaccine versus placebo. This sequence originates from a person between 18 and 65 years old who received the Ad26.COV2.S COVID-19 vaccine or a placebo. The rearrangement joins TRBV20-1 to TRBJ1-2; 9 bases fit TRBD1. Written as DNA, the CDR3 is TGCAGTGCTAGTAGGGGACAGGGATTCTCCTATGGCTACACCTTC. Protein product: CSASRGQGFSYGYTF.